The rows below give T cell receptor beta chains drawn from one sample of a study of blood T cell repertoires in COVID-19. Produced via immunoSEQ multiplex PCR; TCRdb's table is partial and in-frame only. The table includes 270,000 or so clones, 80% to 85% detected once. Sequenced input: PBMCs or T cells enriched from blood (not recorded which). The origin of the receptors is a man aged 50 to 60 who had recovered from COVID-19. Each CDR3 is given with its conserved first and last residue. The D gene is left open where the match is weak. Clone size, where shown, is once, few, many, or a class for clones that have expanded.

>.|.|TRBV6-5|13|TRBJ2-7
CASTPPGTYEQYF
TGTGCCAGCACACCCCCAGGGACCTACGAGCAGTACTTC
>TRBD1|.|TRBV12-5|15|TRBJ1-6
CASGHGQGGDSPLHF
TGTGCTAGTGGCCACGGACAGGGAGGGGATTCACCCCTCCACTTT
>TRBD1|.|TRBV7-9|13|TRBJ1-5
CASGGQGDQPQHF
TGTGCCAGCGGTGGACAGGGCGATCAGCCCCAGCATTTT
>.|.|TRBV3-1/TRBV3-2|13|TRBJ2-5
CASSQGPEGTQYF
TGTGCCAGCAGCCAAGGGCCCGAGGGGACCCAGTACTTC
>TRBD1|.|TRBV10-1|12|TRBJ1-1
CASSGDRGRAFF
TGCGCCAGCAGTGGAGACAGGGGGAGAGCTTTCTTT
>TRBD1|.|TRBV6-5|16|TRBJ1-3
CASSSGQGGSGNTIYF
TGTGCCAGCAGTTCCGGACAGGGAGGTTCCGGAAACACCATATATTTT
>.|.|TRBV20-1|14|TRBJ1-5
CSASKGGSNQPQHF
TGCAGTGCTAGTAAGGGAGGGAGCAATCAGCCCCAGCATTTT
>.|many|TRBV11-2|14|TRBJ1-1
CASSVGGWNTEAFF
TGTGCCAGCAGCGTAGGTGGCTGGAACACTGAAGCTTTCTTT
>.|.|TRBV7-9|14|TRBJ2-5
CASSLGQYQETQYF
TGTGCCAGCAGCTTAGGACAGTACCAAGAGACCCAGTACTTC
>.|.|TRBV6-5|14|TRBJ1-1
CASTPGVGNTEAFF
TGTGCCAGCACTCCAGGGGTTGGGAACACTGAAGCTTTCTTT
>.|once|TRBV11-3|13|TRBJ1-1
CASSYREGTEAFF
TGTGCCAGCAGCTACAGGGAAGGCACTGAAGCTTTCTTT
>TRBD2|.|TRBV11-3|15|TRBJ2-1
CASSLDPSGGNEQFF
TGTGCCAGCAGCTTAGATCCTAGCGGGGGCAATGAGCAGTTCTTC
>TRBD1|.|TRBV6-5|15|TRBJ2-7
CASSYTGTGWYEQYF
TGTGCCAGCAGTTACACCGGGACAGGGTGGTACGAGCAGTACTTC
>.|.|TRBV3-1/TRBV3-2|14|TRBJ2-3
CASSARDSTDTQYF
TGTGCCAGCAGCGCGCGGGATAGCACAGATACGCAGTATTTT
>TRBD1|once|TRBV9|16|TRBJ2-1
CASSTRDRGSYNEQFF
TGTGCCAGCAGCACCCGGGACAGGGGCTCCTACAATGAGCAGTTCTTC
>TRBD2|.|TRBV9|14|TRBJ2-3
CASSASGAADTQYF
TGTGCCAGCAGCGCTAGCGGGGCGGCAGATACGCAGTATTTT
>TRBD1|.|TRBV28|14|TRBJ1-5
CASSRTGFNQPQHF
TGTGCCAGCAGCCGGACAGGGTTCAATCAGCCCCAGCATTTT
>TRBD1|few|TRBV18|14|TRBJ1-2
CASSPPEDRLGYTF
TGTGCCAGCTCACCACCGGAGGACAGGCTTGGCTACACCTTC
>TRBD1|.|TRBV5-4|14|TRBJ1-4
CASSFGRGNEKLFF
TGTGCCAGCAGCTTCGGCAGGGGGAATGAAAAACTGTTTTTT
>TRBD1|.|TRBV6-1|15|TRBJ2-4
CASSEIDRGKNIQYF
TGTGCCAGCAGTGAAATAGACAGGGGAAAAAACATTCAGTACTTC
>TRBD2|.|TRBV7-9|15|TRBJ2-1
CASSLGTSGLDEQFF
TGTGCCAGCAGCTTGGGGACTAGCGGTCTCGATGAGCAGTTCTTC
>TRBD2|.|TRBV9|14|TRBJ2-5
CASSALAGAETQYF
TGTGCCAGCAGCGCGCTAGCGGGGGCGGAGACCCAGTACTTC
>.|.|TRBV6-2/TRBV6-3|15|TRBJ2-5
CASSYADTYQETQYF
TGTGCCAGCAGTTACGCGGACACCTACCAAGAGACCCAGTACTTC
>TRBD1|.|TRBV9|18|TRBJ2-7
CASSVGRGQGFGSYEQYF
TGTGCCAGCAGCGTAGGAAGGGGGCAGGGGTTTGGATCCTACGAGCAGTACTTC
>TRBD2|.|TRBV18|16|TRBJ2-1
CASSPPSGGSYNEQFF
TGTGCCAGCTCCCCTCCCAGCGGGGGTTCCTACAATGAGCAGTTCTTC
>.|.|TRBV19|13|TRBJ1-2
CASSISPGNGYTF
TGTGCCAGTAGTATCTCCCCAGGGAACGGCTACACCTTC
>.|.|TRBV5-1|16|TRBJ1-4
CASSLNRARGNEKLFF
TGCGCCAGCAGCCTCAACAGGGCCCGGGGTAATGAAAAACTGTTTTTT
>.|.|TRBV12-3/TRBV12-4|13|TRBJ2-5
CASSFGGRETQYF
TGTGCCAGCAGTTTCGGTGGGAGAGAGACCCAGTACTTC
>.|.|TRBV10-3|15|TRBJ2-2
CAIRGTGTRVGELFF
TGTGCCATCAGGGGGACAGGGACTAGAGTCGGGGAGCTGTTTTTT
>.|.|TRBV19|16|TRBJ2-2
CASSISAGSSPGELFF
TGTGCCAGTAGTATCTCGGCGGGATCTTCCCCCGGGGAGCTGTTTTTT
>TRBD2|.|TRBV19|17|TRBJ2-5
CASSIGLAGLTQETQYF
TGTGCCAGTAGTATCGGACTAGCGGGGCTCACTCAAGAGACCCAGTACTTC
>.|.|TRBV7-2|14|TRBJ1-1
CASARGGLGTEAFF
TGTGCCAGCGCCCGGGGGGGGTTGGGCACTGAAGCTTTCTTT
>TRBD1|.|TRBV12-3/TRBV12-4|12|TRBJ1-2
CASSDRDRGYTF
TGTGCCAGCAGCGACAGGGACCGCGGCTACACCTTC
>TRBD1|few|TRBV7-2|17|TRBJ1-5
CASSPGQGRLSNQPQHF
TGTGCCAGCAGCCCGGGACAGGGTAGGTTAAGCAATCAGCCCCAGCATTTT